The T cell receptor beta chain described here comes from a study of human T cells and chemical hapten exposure. Study-wide context: It was small differences in pooled library volume that mainly caused per-sample TCR yields to vary.

As the library was built, unique molecular identifiers were attached to individual cDNA molecules. Under the authors' procedure: Samples contained a median of roughly 99,000 TCRs, with a range of about 23,224 to 700,000. From the RACE reads, TCRdb called clonotypes with MiXCR, one entry per CDR3 protein. In this record, the V and J calls reflect TCRdb's handling and not the investigators' own analysis. Counted here are 30,000 to 35,000 distinct CDR3 sequences, 7.4% occurring once; the ten biggest clones make up 9% to 10%. Time point noted: healthy volunteer bleed at 2 weeks. Unseparated into fractions, whole blood served as the source from which total RNA was extracted. In its sample, this clonotype was seen a few times. The CDR3 is made up of 15 amino acids. Between the trimmed V and J ends, which lost 7 bases and 1 base, there was a span of 16 bases.

The TCR was taken from a human donor in good health. Some clones in this sample may be carry-over from other donors' samples. The chain joins TRBV12-3 or TRBV12-4 to TRBJ1-2, with D possibly matching TRBD1 (5 bases). Sequencing was done on a sample of whole blood. The CDR3 here is CASTSRRGSNYGYTF. In nucleotides, the CDR3 is TGTGCCAGCACGAGTCGAAGGGGCAGTAACTATGGCTACACCTTC.